This TCR beta chain was captured by sequencing in a study of shared T cell receptors in the human thymus. V was trimmed by 6 bases and J by 0 bases, leaving 18 bases between them. CDR1 and CDR2 from the germline V gene are MDHEN and SYDVKM. The length of the CDR3 is 17 residues. Data came from immunoSEQ multiplex PCR; TCRdb stores just in-frame clones and leaves some out. This table has some 700,000 clones, more than 75% appearing once. The data also belong to a second study, concerning human thymus T cells. According to that study: The source of the thymus tissue was resections taken during corrective heart surgery. Repertoires sampled from thymus and blood appeared biased in V and J gene usage. Unrelated individuals had highly overlapping thymic repertoires, as reported in related research.

Source material: thymocytes. This clonotype was sampled from a boy under three years old with a congenital heart defect. V gene TRBV28 combines with J gene TRBJ1-3; tentative D call: TRBD1 (5 bases). CDR3 coding DNA: TGTGCCAGCAGCGGCCTCATTGGGGCCCTCTCTGGAAACACCATATATTTT. This encodes CASSGLIGALSGNTIYF.